The text below deals with one TCR beta chain. One base away lies a much larger clone, so this may be a sequencing read error. This sample was taken from a study of T cells in Graves' hyperthyroidism and ophthalmopathy. With a duration under 2 months, the hyperthyroidism was newly diagnosed in patients aged 18 to 65. The source material, RNA transcripts, was used to amplify TCR beta CDR3 regions. HTBI primers were employed in a first-round RT-PCR of the TCR CDR3. TCRdb redid the calling of the multiplex PCR reads with MiXCR, one entry per CDR3 protein. The repertoire consists of around 520,000 distinct CDR3 sequences, with 11% to 15% occurring once and the leading ten covering approximately 15%. The germline gives CDR1 MGHRA, CDR2 YSYEKL. The CDR3 is made up of 13 amino acids.

This sequence joins TRBV4-1 and TRBJ2-7; tentative D call: TRBD1 (6 bases). The receptor comes from a woman in her forties with Graves' hyperthyroidism. Specimen: blood. The chain's CDR3 is CASSQEGAYERYF. The CDR3 DNA reads TGCGCCAGCAGCCAAGAGGGGGCGTACGAGCGGTACTTC.